This is a list of T cell receptor beta chains from one sample in a study of shared clonotypes between healthy human individuals. Libraries were prepared by immunoSEQ multiplex PCR; TCRdb keeps only in-frame clonotypes and omits some of them. The sample lists 2 million to 3 million clones; approximately 94% were seen once. The specimen sequenced was naive CD4+ T cells from PBMCs. The receptors here all came from a young man in good health. Some clones in this sample may be carry-over from other donors' samples. The CDR3 runs from the conserved cysteine through the conserved F or W. The D gene is left open where the match is weak. Some rows mark clone size as missing; the rest say once, few, many or name a class of expanded clone.

TRBV28	once	TRBJ1-2	13	NA	CASGRSPNYGYTF	TGTGCCAGCGGCCGCAGTCCTAACTATGGCTACACCTTC
TRBV4-1	NA	TRBJ1-4	13	NA	CASSQWRGEKLFF	TGCGCCAGCAGCCAATGGAGGGGTGAAAAACTGTTTTTT
TRBV28	NA	TRBJ2-3	16	TRBD2	CASSSRLAGVRDTQYF	TGTGCCAGCAGTTCCCGACTAGCGGGGGTCCGAGATACGCAGTATTTT
TRBV29-1	NA	TRBJ2-3	16	TRBD1	CSVEDPGQGSTDTQYF	TGCAGCGTTGAAGATCCAGGACAGGGGTCCACAGATACGCAGTATTTT
TRBV25-1	NA	TRBJ2-3	13	NA	CASSPTSGGTQYF	TGTGCCAGCAGTCCAACGTCCGGGGGTACGCAGTATTTT
TRBV28	NA	TRBJ1-5	13	NA	CASRTIGNQPQHF	TGTGCCAGCAGAACCATAGGGAATCAGCCCCAGCATTTT
TRBV7-8	NA	TRBJ2-5	15	NA	CASSLTGVNSETQYF	TGTGCCAGCAGCTTAACGGGGGTCAATTCAGAGACCCAGTACTTC
TRBV19	NA	TRBJ1-1	14	NA	CASSIRTENTEAFF	TGTGCCAGTAGTATACGGACAGAGAACACTGAAGCTTTCTTT
TRBV29-1	NA	TRBJ2-1	14	NA	CSSVDGSTYNEQFF	TGCAGCTCCGTAGATGGGTCTACCTACAATGAGCAGTTCTTC
TRBV7-2	NA	TRBJ2-3	16	TRBD2	CASSLGSSGTRRTQYF	TGTGCCAGCAGCTTAGGAAGTAGCGGGACTAGGCGTACGCAGTATTTT
TRBV5-1	NA	TRBJ2-3	14	NA	CASTAQAHTDTQYF	TGCGCCAGCACCGCTCAGGCCCACACAGATACGCAGTATTTT
TRBV7-2	NA	TRBJ2-5	14	TRBD1	CASSRWTGQETQYF	TGTGCCAGCAGCCGTTGGACAGGTCAAGAGACCCAGTACTTC
TRBV11-1	NA	TRBJ1-5	14	NA	CASSQGMQNQPQHF	TGTGCCAGCAGCCAGGGTATGCAAAATCAGCCCCAGCATTTT
TRBV7-2	NA	TRBJ2-7	16	TRBD1	CASSQESPGTGSEQYF	TGTGCCAGCAGCCAAGAGAGTCCCGGGACAGGGAGCGAGCAGTACTTC
TRBV28	NA	TRBJ2-6	17	NA	CASSSFPGARGANVLTF	TGTGCCAGCAGTAGTTTCCCGGGGGCGCGCGGGGCCAACGTCCTGACTTTC
TRBV6-4	NA	TRBJ2-1	15	NA	CASSRGSASLNEQFF	TGTGCCAGCAGTCGGGGTTCGGCTAGCTTGAATGAGCAGTTCTTC
TRBV7-9	NA	TRBJ2-3	16	TRBD2	CASSQTSGSLPDTQYF	TGTGCCAGCAGCCAGACTAGCGGGAGCCTTCCAGATACGCAGTATTTT
TRBV27	once	TRBJ2-7	17	TRBD2	CASSPRRSGTYSYEQYF	TGTGCCAGCAGTCCACGACGTAGCGGGACCTATTCCTACGAGCAGTACTTC
TRBV19	NA	TRBJ1-1	16	TRBD1	CASSTGTGGGWPEAFF	TGTGCCAGTAGTACTGGGACAGGGGGCGGTTGGCCTGAAGCTTTCTTT
TRBV2	NA	TRBJ1-2	14	NA	CASSEEAEGYGYTF	TGTGCCAGCAGTGAAGAGGCTGAGGGCTATGGCTACACCTTC
TRBV6-4	NA	TRBJ2-7	14	TRBD2	CASRLTSGSYEQYF	TGTGCCAGCAGACTGACTAGCGGAAGCTACGAGCAGTACTTC
TRBV18	NA	TRBJ2-7	15	NA	CASSPIADGTYEQYF	TGTGCCAGCTCACCGATCGCGGACGGGACCTACGAGCAGTACTTC
TRBV2	once	TRBJ2-1	17	TRBD2	CASSGVGTSGLWNEQFF	TGTGCCAGCAGTGGAGTAGGGACTAGCGGGTTATGGAATGAGCAGTTCTTC
TRBV18	NA	TRBJ2-5	16	TRBD2	CASSPVSGTRQETQYF	TGTGCCAGCTCACCTGTTAGCGGGACACGACAAGAGACCCAGTACTTC
TRBV4-2	NA	TRBJ2-5	15	TRBD2	CASSQRTSERGTQYF	TGTGCCAGCAGTCAGAGGACTAGCGAACGGGGGACCCAGTACTTC
TRBV5-1	NA	TRBJ2-5	15	TRBD1	CASSRTGGRGETQYF	TGCGCCAGCAGCCGGACAGGGGGCCGGGGAGAGACCCAGTACTTC
TRBV18	NA	TRBJ2-4	14	NA	CASSPLAVKNIQYF	TGTGCCAGCTCACCACTAGCAGTCAAAAACATTCAGTACTTC
TRBV7-2	NA	TRBJ2-2	14	NA	CASSPRTNTGELFF	TGTGCCAGCAGCCCTCGCACGAACACCGGGGAGCTGTTTTTT
TRBV19	NA	TRBJ1-5	15	TRBD1	CASSSGQGDNQPQHF	TGTGCCAGTAGCTCAGGACAGGGGGACAATCAGCCCCAGCATTTT
TRBV28	NA	TRBJ2-7	16	NA	CASSLLGGHKDGEQYF	TGTGCCAGCAGTTTATTAGGTGGACATAAAGATGGGGAGCAGTACTTC
TRBV19	NA	TRBJ2-1	11	TRBD2	CASRMTSEQFF	TGTGCCAGTAGGATGACTAGCGAGCAGTTCTTC
TRBV5-1	NA	TRBJ1-2	15	TRBD1	CASSLGGINNYGYTF	TGCGCCAGCAGCTTAGGGGGCATAAATAACTATGGCTACACCTTC
TRBV5-1	NA	TRBJ2-5	13	NA	CASSPPGRETQYF	TGCGCCAGCAGCCCCCCCGGGAGAGAGACCCAGTACTTC
TRBV6-1	NA	TRBJ2-5	15	TRBD2	CASSKPTSGQETQYF	TGTGCCAGCAGCAAACCCACTAGCGGTCAAGAGACCCAGTACTTC
TRBV14	NA	TRBJ2-2	15	TRBD1	CASSRGQANTGELFF	TGTGCCAGCAGCCGGGGACAGGCGAACACCGGGGAGCTGTTTTTT
TRBV27	NA	TRBJ2-7	16	TRBD2	CASSQRAGDRSYEQYF	TGTGCCAGCAGCCAAAGGGCGGGGGACCGATCCTACGAGCAGTACTTC
TRBV19	few	TRBJ1-1	13	NA	CASISDKSTEAFF	TGTGCCAGTATTAGTGACAAGTCCACTGAAGCTTTCTTT
TRBV5-4	NA	TRBJ1-5	13	NA	CASSLEINQPQHF	TGTGCCAGCAGCCTCGAGATTAATCAGCCCCAGCATTTT
TRBV5-1	NA	TRBJ2-1	15	TRBD2	CASSLQAGGYNEQFF	TGCGCCAGCAGCTTGCAAGCGGGAGGCTACAATGAGCAGTTCTTC
TRBV9	NA	TRBJ2-2	16	NA	CASSENSVTNTGELFF	TGTGCCAGCAGCGAAAATAGCGTTACGAACACCGGGGAGCTGTTTTTT
TRBV7-9	NA	TRBJ1-2	14	NA	CASSSGQFLRGYTF	TGTGCCAGCAGCTCGGGACAATTTCTGAGGGGCTACACCTTC
TRBV5-1	NA	TRBJ1-4	17	TRBD1	CASSLGTGLATNEKLFF	TGCGCCAGCAGCTTGGGGACAGGGCTTGCAACTAATGAAAAACTGTTTTTT
TRBV28	NA	TRBJ1-2	13	NA	CASSSPSHYGYTF	TGTGCCAGCAGTTCTCCTAGTCACTATGGCTACACCTTC
TRBV2	NA	TRBJ2-7	18	TRBD2	CASSAPRWGEGLTYEQYF	TGTGCCAGCAGTGCCCCCAGATGGGGGGAGGGATTAACCTACGAGCAGTACTTC
TRBV28	NA	TRBJ1-2	11	NA	CASRVNYGYTF	TGTGCCAGCAGAGTCAACTATGGCTACACCTTC
TRBV5-1	NA	TRBJ1-4	17	TRBD1	CASSLDRGLSTNEKLFF	TGCGCCAGCAGCTTGGACAGGGGGCTCTCAACTAATGAAAAACTGTTTTTT
TRBV15	few	TRBJ1-1	11	NA	CATSSYTQAFF	TGTGCCACCAGCAGCTACACCCAAGCTTTCTTT
TRBV28	NA	TRBJ1-2	14	TRBD1	CASRVSGTEYGYTF	TGTGCCAGCAGAGTATCCGGGACAGAGTATGGCTACACCTTC
TRBV30	NA	TRBJ2-2	19	TRBD2	CAWSVLIIMAGVQTGELFF	TGTGCCTGGAGTGTACTAATAATCATGGCGGGAGTACAAACCGGGGAGCTGTTTTTT
TRBV5-6	NA	TRBJ2-3	16	TRBD2	CASSLGLAVLTDTQYF	TGTGCCAGCAGCTTGGGGCTAGCGGTCCTCACAGATACGCAGTATTTT
TRBV15	NA	TRBJ1-5	16	NA	CATSRDQALQNQPQHF	TGTGCCACCAGCAGAGATCAAGCACTCCAGAATCAGCCCCAGCATTTT
TRBV5-1	NA	TRBJ2-5	13	NA	CASSLMGQETQYF	TGCGCCAGCAGCTTGATGGGGCAAGAGACCCAGTACTTC
TRBV7-8	NA	TRBJ1-2	13	NA	CASRAAAPYGYTF	TGTGCCAGCAGGGCAGCCGCCCCCTATGGCTACACCTTC
TRBV5-4	once	TRBJ1-1	16	TRBD1	CASSGGTDLLNTEAFF	TGTGCCAGCAGCGGAGGGACAGACCTTCTGAACACTGAAGCTTTCTTT
TRBV19	NA	TRBJ1-3	14	NA	CASSRKSSGNTIYF	TGTGCCAGTAGTCGGAAAAGCTCTGGAAACACCATATATTTT
TRBV9	NA	TRBJ1-5	15	TRBD1	CASSVSGQGGEPQHF	TGTGCCAGCAGCGTAAGTGGACAGGGAGGTGAGCCCCAGCATTTT
TRBV2	NA	TRBJ1-4	14	TRBD1	CASNNRGSDEKLFF	TGTGCCAGCAACAACAGGGGGTCGGATGAAAAACTGTTTTTT
TRBV27	NA	TRBJ2-1	15	NA	CASSFSRVGGNEQFF	TGTGCCAGCAGTTTTTCGCGAGTCGGTGGCAATGAGCAGTTCTTC
TRBV2	few	TRBJ2-2	13	NA	CASRGGTASELFF	TGTGCCAGCAGGGGGGGAACCGCATCGGAGCTGTTTTTT